This T cell receptor beta chain was identified in a study of vaccination effects on CD4 cells after COVID-19. Overall study findings and caveats: The study got few convalescent patients and did not collect any early post-infection timepoints.

Data came from immunoSEQ multiplex PCR; TCRdb stores just in-frame clones and leaves some out. Of approximately 68,000 clones in the sample, around 79% were seen once. With regard to this clone: Antigen specificity is unknown.

CDR1 is SEHNR, CDR2 FQNEAQ, per germline (reference sequence). The CDR3 totals 14 residues. V trimming: 5 bases; J trimming: 4 bases; junction bases outside the gene matches: 6. Antigen-specific CD4+ T cells were expanded (with viral peptide pools) by the ViraFEST assay ahead of sequencing. The culture ran for about 10 days, and then CD4+ T cells were isolated. Neither prior SARS-CoV-2 infection nor positive nucleocapsid antibodies were present in the vaccine recipients. Culturing of 1.5 million to 2 million PBMC per well took place with around 9.4 IU/ml IL-2 and around 10 ug/ml peptides. Sequencing used CD4+ T cells from PBMCs cultured with SARS-CoV-2 spike peptides, obtained before COVID-19 vaccination. The chain has TRBV7-9 and TRBJ1-1; 8 nucleotides agree with TRBD1. The TCR sequence derives from a human donor who received a COVID-19 vaccine. The DNA for the CDR3 is TGTGCCAGCAGCCGACAGGGGCCGACCACTGAAGCTTTCTTT. It is translated as CASSRQGPTTEAFF.